A single sample is the source of the 2 T cell receptor beta chains below, sequenced in a study of CD8+ T cells in alopecia areata. RNA extraction and reverse transcription yielded cDNA as sequencing template. Clones were read by immunoSEQ multiplex PCR, and TCRdb kept only the in-frame ones, dropping some. The table has 100,000 to 150,000 clones, almost 50% seen once. The sample consisted of CD8+ T cells sorted from blood, taken at week 0. These receptors were taken from a human donor with alopecia areata.

This chain links TRBV14 with TRBJ1-2, with TRBD1 as a possible D gene (5 bases). Germline V lookup: CDR1 SGHDN, CDR2 FVKESK. The CDR3 spans 14 residues. V was cut by 5 bases and J by 3 bases, with 13 bases left in between. CDR3 coding DNA: TGTGCCAGCAGCAAAAGGGGACGTTACTATGGCTACACCTTC. It yields the protein CASSKRGRYYGYTF.

This clone was counted many times. Different DNA sequences within this sample yield the same CDR3. This chain links TRBV4-3 with TRBJ2-7; TRBD1 is a possible D gene (6 bases). The CDR3 is made up of 14 amino acids. V shed 0 bases and J shed 4 bases, with 10 bases lying between them. Per germline, CDR1 LGHNA and CDR2 YSLEER. This chain's CDR3 is CASSQDSQGYEQYF. The CDR3 bases are TGCGCCAGCAGCCAAGACTCACAGGGATACGAGCAGTACTTC.